These 20 T cell receptor beta chains were sequenced from one sample in a study of blood T cell repertoires in COVID-19. Method: immunoSEQ multiplex PCR; TCRdb's copy keeps in-frame clones and lacks some. Here the sample spans fewer than 300,000 clones, around 86% being singletons. The sample was peripheral blood. The receptor source for this set is a man aged 35 to 55 who had recovered from COVID-19.

The chain is built from TRBV7-7 and TRBJ2-1, with 10 nucleotides matching TRBD2. This CDR3 contains 16 residues. Germline trimming cut 2 bases from V and 9 bases from J; bases unmatched to any gene: 10. CDR1 and CDR2 (germline): SSHAT, FNYEAQ (reference sequence). CDR3 nucleotide sequence: TGTGCCAGCAGCTTAATGCTAGCGGGAGCTATGGGTGAGCAGTTCTTC. Its translation: CASSLMLAGAMGEQFF.

The rearrangement uses TRBV5-1 and TRBJ2-5, with TRBD2 identical over 13 bases. Looked up from germline, CDR1 is SGHRS and CDR2 is YFSETQ. The CDR3 length is 14 residues. V gave up 6 bases and J gave up 5 bases; unmatched junction bases: 4. The DNA for the CDR3 is TGCGCCAGCACAAGGACTAGCGGGGGCGAGACCCAGTACTTC. Amino acids: CASTRTSGGETQYF.

V usage is TRBV15 and J usage is TRBJ1-1, with a tentative D call TRBD1 (6 bases). The CDR3 covers 15 residues. The germline V gene has CDR1 LNHNV and CDR2 YYDKDF (reference sequence). Between the trimmed V and J ends, which lost 0 bases and 1 base, there was a span of 9 bases. CDR3 loop: CATSRDRGGNTEAFF. As DNA, the CDR3 is TGTGCCACCAGCAGAGATAGGGGGGGGAACACTGAAGCTTTCTTT.

Only a few counts were recorded for this clone. V usage is TRBV4-2 and J usage is TRBJ2-1; weak D call: TRBD2 (6 bases). CDR1 LGHNA and CDR2 YNFKEQ come from the germline V gene. The length of the CDR3 is 17 residues. Trimming pared 0 bases from V and 4 bases from J, leaving 16 bases between. The CDR3: CASSQDSGGTTYNEQFF. The CDR3 DNA reads as TGTGCCAGCAGCCAAGATTCGGGCGGGACCACTTACAATGAGCAGTTCTTC.

The chain combines TRBV11-2 with TRBJ1-2; D unresolved. V was trimmed by 1 base and J by 2 bases, leaving 8 bases between them. The CDR3 length is 14 residues. Germline loops: CDR1 SGHAT, CDR2 FQNNGV. CDR3 in amino acids: CASSLGVQNYGYTF. The CDR3 DNA follows: TGTGCCAGCAGCTTAGGTGTGCAGAACTATGGCTACACCTTC.

In DNA form, the CDR3 reads TGCAGCGTTGAAGATCGCCCGAAGCCGGTCTATGGCTACACCTTC. Translated, it gives CSVEDRPKPVYGYTF. This rearrangement joins TRBV29-1 to TRBJ1-2; no definite D call. Germline V gene data show CDR1 as SQVTM and CDR2 as ANQGSEA. CDR3 size: 15 residues. V shed 0 bases and J shed 4 bases, with 15 bases lying between them.

CDR3 sequence: CAWSVGGRSGQPQHF. CDR3 in DNA: TGTGCCTGGAGTGTAGGGGGTAGGTCAGGACAGCCCCAGCATTTT. The chain combines TRBV30 with TRBJ1-5, with D tentatively TRBD1 (6 bases). V shed 0 bases and J shed 7 bases, with 16 bases lying between them. Germline V gene lookup returns CDR1 GTSNPN and CDR2 SVGIG (reference sequence). CDR3 length: 15 residues.

This clone has only a few counts. The chain is built from TRBV11-3 and TRBJ2-3; 7 nucleotides match TRBD2. V dropped 1 base and J dropped 2; count of bases not matched to a gene: 6. The length of the CDR3 is 16 residues. The V gene's germline CDR1 is SGHNT and CDR2 YENEEA. DNA for the CDR3: TGTGCCAGCAGCTTAGGTCTAGCGGACCACACAGATACGCAGTATTTT. As protein: CASSLGLADHTDTQYF.

This sequence joins TRBV7-2 and TRBJ2-4; the D gene is possibly TRBD2 (6 bases). The V and J ends lost 5 bases and 8 bases respectively, with 16 bases between them. The CDR3 runs 14 residues. From germline, CDR1 is SGHTA and CDR2 FQGNSA. The CDR3, as DNA: TGTGCCAGCAGCCTGGGGGGAGGAGGGGACATTCAGTACTTC. Amino acids: CASSLGGGGDIQYF. Based on the CDR3 plus reference TRBV7-2 and TRBJ2-4, the full variable domain is GAGVSQSPSNKVTEKGKDVELRCDPISGHTALYWYRQSLGQGLEFLIYFQGNSAPDKSGLPSDRFSAERTGGSVSTLTIQRTQQEDSAVYLCASSLGGGGDIQYFGAGTRLSVL.

The sample holds one count of this clone. The rearrangement links TRBV5-1 to TRBJ1-1; D is uncertain. CDR1 is SGHRS, CDR2 YFSETQ, per germline. This CDR3 comprises 13 residues. V lost 4 bases to trimming and J lost 2 bases, with 9 bases between them. CDR3 in amino acids: CASSPTSNTEAFF. The CDR3 DNA follows: TGCGCCAGCAGCCCTACGTCCAACACTGAAGCTTTCTTT.

The chain is built from TRBV7-6 and TRBJ2-1, with 8 bases that match TRBD2. The CDR3 covers 19 residues. Losses at the gene ends were 0 bases for V and 0 bases for J; bases not matched to a gene: 10. Germline-derived CDR1 and CDR2 are SGHVS and FNYEAQ. The CDR3 DNA is TGTGCCAGCAGCTTAGCGCCAGCGGGGGCCAGCTACTCCTACAATGAGCAGTTCTTC. Protein sequence: CASSLAPAGASYSYNEQFF.

The chain carries TRBV21-1 and TRBJ2-1; TRBD2 was called by the table and not checked on the DNA. TRBV21-1 is annotated as a pseudogene. The CDR3 runs 16 residues. This chain's CDR3 is CASSNMRASGSNEQFF. CDR3 bases: TGTGCCAGCAGCAACATGAGGGCTAGCGGGAGCAATGAGCAGTTCTTC.

V is TRBV6-5 and J is TRBJ2-1, with 8 bases fitting TRBD1. The CDR3 length is 11 residues. The ends lost 5 bases at V and 13 bases at J; junction bases unmatched: 4. CDR1 is MNHEY and CDR2 is SVGAGI in the germline V gene. The chain's CDR3 is CASSNDRGQFF. CDR3 sequence (DNA): TGTGCCAGCAGTAACGACAGGGGTCAGTTCTTC.

The chain has TRBV2 and TRBJ2-3; 7 bases line up with TRBD2. J gave up 1 base and V 8 bases, and 9 bases lay outside the gene matches. The germline V gene has CDR1 SNHLY and CDR2 FYNNEI. This CDR3 has 15 residues. CDR3 sequence reads: CASAKGRGRTDTQYF. The CDR3 DNA follows: TGTGCCAGCGCAAAAGGGAGGGGCCGCACAGATACGCAGTATTTT.

The chain uses TRBV11-2 and TRBJ2-7; a possible D gene is TRBD2 (6 bases). The CDR3 covers 12 residues. The ends were cut back, 5 bases at V and 8 bases at J, with 13 bases in the middle. Germline assignment: CDR1 SGHAT and CDR2 FQNNGV. Written as DNA, the CDR3 is TGTGCCAGCAGCCCCTCGGCGGGGAAGCAGTACTTC. It is translated as CASSPSAGKQYF.

This chain links TRBV5-1 with TRBJ2-7; 7 positions agree with TRBD1. From germline, CDR1 is SGHRS and CDR2 YFSETQ. The CDR3 totals 15 residues. The V segment lost 3 bases and the J segment 1 base; nucleotides outside the gene matches: 7. The CDR3 loop is CASSSTGTVSYEQYF. The CDR3 nucleotides are TGCGCCAGCAGCTCAACCGGGACAGTGTCCTACGAGCAGTACTTC.

The rearrangement joins TRBV19 to TRBJ2-7, with 8 bases identical to TRBD1. Trimming cost V 4 bases and J 2 bases; bases outside gene matches: 4. The CDR3 runs 14 residues. The germline V gene encodes CDR1 LNHDA and CDR2 SQIVND (reference sequence). CDR3 sequence reads: CASSTEQGAYEQYF. The DNA for the CDR3 is TGTGCCAGTAGTACTGAACAGGGGGCCTACGAGCAGTACTTC.

The rearrangement links TRBV19 to TRBJ2-5; tentative D call: TRBD1 (5 bases). CDR1 is LNHDA, CDR2 SQIVND, per germline (reference sequence). The germline V and J ends were trimmed by 3 bases and 1 base, with 15 bases remaining between them. The CDR3 covers 16 residues. The CDR3 region is CASSIGQGRPQETQYF. CDR3 nucleotide sequence: TGTGCCAGTAGTATCGGGCAGGGAAGGCCCCAAGAGACCCAGTACTTC.

The rearrangement links TRBV4-3 to TRBJ1-1, with TRBD1 matching 7 bases. Germline-derived CDR1 and CDR2 are LGHNA and YSLEER. V shed 4 bases and J 2 bases; nucleotides not matched to a gene: 4. The CDR3 extends over 14 amino acids. The CDR3 sequence: CASSLRQGNTEAFF. The CDR3 DNA sequence: TGCGCCAGCAGCCTGAGACAGGGTAACACTGAAGCTTTCTTT.

DNA for the CDR3: TGTGCCAGCCATGGACTAGCGGACACCGGGGAGCTGTTTTTT. Its protein is CASHGLADTGELFF. The rearrangement joins TRBV7-2 to TRBJ2-2, with 10 positions matching TRBD2. J gave up 3 bases and V 8 bases, and 3 bases lay outside the gene matches. The CDR3 is made up of 14 amino acids. CDR1 is SGHTA and CDR2 is FQGNSA in the germline V gene. The variable domain in full, with the rest retrieved from reference TRBV7-2 and TRBJ2-2, is GAGVSQSPSNKVTEKGKDVELRCDPISGHTALYWYRQSLGQGLEFLIYFQGNSAPDKSGLPSDRFSAERTGGSVSTLTIQRTQQEDSAVYLCASHGLADTGELFFGEGSRLTVL.